This TCR beta chain appears in the sequencing data of a study of lymphopenia after photon versus proton radiotherapy. Overall study results and limits: Only patients who died were analyzed for survival; proton advantage is unproven.

TCRdb's table, derived via immunoSEQ multiplex PCR, lists solely in-frame clones and lacks some. This sample has about 50,000 clones, with 83% found just once. Regarding this clone: Its antigen is undetermined. One end of the junction does not line up with germline, which may come from a read error.

The CDR3 loop spans 11 amino acids. Germline CDR1 and CDR2: GTSNPN and SVGIG (reference sequence). The starting material was peripheral blood, obtained from a patient treated with photon-based radiotherapy. The rearrangement joins TRBV30 to TRBJ2-1, with TRBD2 matching 9 bases. The TCR sequence derives from a man aged 50 or older with gastric cancer. The CDR3 loop reads CAWSVRGGRVF. The CDR3 DNA reads TGTGCCTGGAGTGTTAGGGGCGGGAGGGTCTTC.